This TCR beta chain was profiled in a study of blood T cell repertoires in COVID-19. Across the study: The United States, Italy and Spain provided the acute and convalescent COVID-19 samples. Sources were T cells, B-cell-depleted T cells, or PBMCs; the material itself was cDNA or gDNA.

Per the germline V gene, CDR1 is WSHSY and CDR2 is SAAADI. V lost 1 base to trimming and J lost 4 bases; unmatched junction nucleotides: 3. The CDR3 is 16 residues long. Assay used: immunoSEQ multiplex PCR; TCRdb lists only in-frame clones, some missing. The sample lists about 180,000 clones, 85% to 95% occurring once. The sequence came from a middle-aged man with acute or convalescent COVID-19. The V gene is TRBV10-2, the J gene TRBJ2-1; 11 positions match TRBD2. The specimen sequenced was peripheral blood. The chain's CDR3 is CASSELTSGTYNEQFF. CDR3 sequence (DNA): TGCGCCAGCAGTGAGTTGACTAGCGGGACATACAATGAGCAGTTCTTC.